Presented here are 21 T cell receptor beta chains from one specimen sequenced in a study of blood T cell repertoires in COVID-19. Sequencing was performed with immunoSEQ multiplex PCR; in TCRdb, only in-frame clones are kept and a portion is missing. The repertoire holds roughly 250,000 clones, with around 90% as singletons. Sequenced input: PBMCs or T cells enriched from blood (not recorded which). All receptors derive from a woman in her twenties or thirties with acute COVID-19.

This clone was picked up one time. The chain has TRBV5-4 and TRBJ2-7, with 7 bases that match TRBD2. This CDR3 is built from 12 residues. The germline CDR1 and CDR2 sequences are SGHNT and YYREEE (reference sequence). With 3 bases clipped from V and 4 bases from J, the junction kept 1 base outside the gene matches. CDR3 sequence: CASSWGGYEQYF. For the CDR3, the DNA is TGTGCCAGCAGCTGGGGGGGGTACGAGCAGTACTTC.

The V and J genes are TRBV16 and TRBJ2-6; possible D gene TRBD2, 5 bases. V was clipped by 1 base and J by 1 base, with 17 bases between them. The CDR3 has 19 residues. Germline CDR1 reads KGHSY; CDR2 reads FQNENV. For the CDR3, the DNA is TGTGCCAGCAGCCAATGGGGAGTAGCAGAAGTGTCTGGGGCCAACGTCCTGACTTTC. It yields the protein CASSQWGVAEVSGANVLTF.

The chain joins TRBV2 to TRBJ2-3, with 10 positions matching TRBD2. CDR1 SNHLY and CDR2 FYNNEI come from the germline V gene. J gave up 5 bases and V 8 bases, and 7 bases lay outside the gene matches. The CDR3 has 14 residues. The CDR3 reads CASWLAGVGDTQYF. Written as DNA, the CDR3 is TGTGCCAGCTGGCTAGCGGGAGTTGGAGATACGCAGTATTTT.

This clone has only a few counts. This chain connects TRBV7-3 to TRBJ2-3; TRBD2 might be the D (6 bases). This CDR3 comprises 15 residues. The germline gives CDR1 SGHTA, CDR2 FQGTGA. V was shortened by 5 bases and J by 6 bases, with 18 bases between the two germline ends. Here the CDR3 reads CASSRDSLSSDTQYF. In DNA, the CDR3 is TGTGCCAGCAGCCGGGACTCTCTTTCAAGCGATACGCAGTATTTT.

The chain uses TRBV12-3 or TRBV12-4 and TRBJ1-6; no firm D call. V dropped 3 bases and J dropped 8 bases, with 8 bases sitting between them. This CDR3 region has 13 residues. The CDR3, as DNA: TGTGCCAGCAGTTTGACACCGGATTCACCCCTCCACTTT. Translating it yields CASSLTPDSPLHF.

The chain is built from TRBV3-1 (or the pseudogene TRBV3-2) and TRBJ2-7, with 10 bases aligning to TRBD2. Germline lookup yields CDR1 LGHDT and CDR2 YNNKEL (reference sequence). V dropped 0 bases and J dropped 0; count of bases not matched to a gene: 8. This CDR3 is 18 amino acids long. The CDR3 region has the DNA TGTGCCAGCAGCCAAGACGCACTAGCGGGATTCTACTCCTACGAGCAGTACTTC. This sequence encodes CASSQDALAGFYSYEQYF.

This chain joins TRBV5-6 and TRBJ2-3, with unresolved D. V was shortened by 1 base and J by 5 bases, with 17 bases between the two germline ends. Germline CDR1 and CDR2: SGHDT and YYEEEE. The CDR3 covers 16 residues. The CDR3 here is CASSLPGSPYRDTQYF. The CDR3 bases are TGTGCCAGCAGCTTGCCAGGATCTCCTTATAGAGATACGCAGTATTTT. The variable domain in full, with the rest retrieved from reference TRBV5-6 and TRBJ2-3, is DAGVTQSPTHLIKTRGQQVTLRCSPKSGHDTVSWYQQALGQGPQFIFQYYEEEERQRGNFPDRFSGHQFPNYSSELNVNALLLGDSALYLCASSLPGSPYRDTQYFGPGTRLTVL.

The chain couples TRBV30 to TRBJ2-1; D might be TRBD2 (7 bases). The CDR3 sequence is 13 residues long. Trimming shortened V by 2 bases and J by 10 bases, and 15 bases separated the two germline ends. The germline V gene has CDR1 GTSNPN and CDR2 SVGIG (reference sequence). The CDR3 coding sequence is TGTGCCTGGAGTAGAGGGGGGGGCCGAGAGCAGTTCTTC. Amino acids: CAWSRGGGREQFF.

This clone came up once. This rearrangement joins TRBV5-4 to TRBJ2-7, with D tentatively TRBD1 (5 bases). The CDR3 runs to 13 residues. The germline V gene has CDR1 SGHNT and CDR2 YYREEE (reference sequence). V was cut by 0 bases and J by 3 bases, with 7 bases left in between. CDR3: CASSLEGFYEQYF. DNA for the CDR3: TGTGCCAGCAGCTTGGAGGGGTTCTACGAGCAGTACTTC.

V gene TRBV3-1 (or the pseudogene TRBV3-2) combines with J gene TRBJ2-7, with TRBD1 identical over 9 bases. The V and J ends lost 0 bases and 5 bases, in that order; junction bases with no gene match: 5. Germline loops: CDR1 LGHDT, CDR2 YNNKEL (reference sequence). The CDR3 runs 15 residues. The DNA of the CDR3 is TGTGCCAGCAGCCAAGAGCCGGGACAGGGCCACGAGCAGTACTTC. Its translation: CASSQEPGQGHEQYF.

The rearrangement uses TRBV5-4 and TRBJ2-1; perhaps TRBD2 as D (5 bases). CDR1 is SGHNT and CDR2 is YYREEE in the germline V gene (reference sequence). This CDR3 spans 17 amino acids. Deletions cut 5 bases from V and 4 bases from J, with 22 bases between. This chain's CDR3 is CASRPSRGVQNYNEQFF. CDR3 bases: TGTGCCAGCAGGCCATCACGGGGAGTCCAGAATTACAATGAGCAGTTCTTC. Looking up the rest from reference TRBV5-4 and TRBJ2-1 gives the full variable domain: ETGVTQSPTHLIKTRGQQVTLRCSSQSGHNTVSWYQQALGQGPQFIFQYYREEENGRGNFPPRFSGLQFPNYSSELNVNALELDDSALYLCASRPSRGVQNYNEQFFGPGTRLTVL.

The chain employs TRBV6-5 and TRBJ1-2; 7 bases line up with TRBD1. Germline V gives CDR1 MNHEY, CDR2 SVGAGI. The V segment lost 0 bases and the J segment 4 bases; nucleotides outside the gene matches: 2. This CDR3 contains 14 residues. The CDR3 nucleotides read TGTGCCAGCAGTTACTCGCGACAGGGCTATGGCTACACCTTC. Its translation: CASSYSRQGYGYTF.

This clone occurred many times. The J gene is TRBJ1-5, the V gene TRBV6-2 or TRBV6-3; D unresolved. The CDR3 has 13 amino acids. V lost 4 bases and J lost 3, with 7 bases in between. Germline-derived CDR1 and CDR2 are MNHEY and SVGEGT. The CDR3 DNA sequence: TGTGCCAGCAGTTCGGCGGACAATCAGCCCCAGCATTTT. This gives the protein CASSSADNQPQHF.

The J gene is TRBJ2-2, the V gene TRBV5-4; 7 bases align to TRBD1. Losses at the gene ends were 0 bases for V and 6 bases for J; bases not matched to a gene: 5. The CDR3 covers 15 residues. The germline gives CDR1 SGHNT, CDR2 YYREEE (reference sequence). The CDR3 is CASSLEQGRSGELFF. The CDR3 nucleotides read TGTGCCAGCAGCTTGGAACAGGGGAGATCCGGGGAGCTGTTTTTT.

The DNA for the CDR3 is TGCGCCAGCAGCCAAGTATTATATGGACAAAACTACGAGCAGTACTTC. Its protein product is CASSQVLYGQNYEQYF. This chain links TRBV4-1 with TRBJ2-7, with D tentatively TRBD1 (5 bases). The germline V gene encodes CDR1 MGHRA and CDR2 YSYEKL. This CDR3 has 16 residues. Deletions cut 1 base from V and 3 bases from J, with 16 bases between.

In the case of this clone: Other DNA sequences of this sample code for an identical CDR3. The genes are TRBV28 and TRBJ2-2, with D hard to call. Per the germline V gene, CDR1 is MDHEN and CDR2 is SYDVKM. Trimming removed 7 bases at V and 1 base at J, with 7 bases between. The CDR3 extends over 13 amino acids. CDR3: CASIKRNTGELFF. CDR3 nucleotides: TGTGCCAGCATAAAGAGGAACACCGGGGAGCTGTTTTTT. Full variable domain (outside the CDR3, taken from reference TRBV28 and TRBJ2-2): DVKVTQSSRYLVKRTGEKVFLECVQDMDHENMFWYRQDPGLGLRLIYFSYDVKMKEKGDIPEGYSVSREKKERFSLILESASTNQTSMYLCASIKRNTGELFFGEGSRLTVL.

The sample holds a few counts of this clone. The chain links TRBV11-1 to TRBJ2-7; a weak D match, TRBD1 (5 bases). This CDR3 is 16 amino acids long. CDR1 SGHAT and CDR2 FQDESV come from the germline V gene (reference sequence). The V end lost 4 bases, the J end lost 0 bases, and 16 bases lay between the germline ends. CDR3 sequence: CASSSRGAGISYEQYF. The CDR3, as DNA: TGTGCCAGCAGCTCCCGTGGGGCAGGGATCTCCTACGAGCAGTACTTC.

The rearrangement links TRBV2 to TRBJ2-1, with 12 bases fitting TRBD2. The V segment lost 6 bases and the J segment 5 bases; nucleotides outside the gene matches: 2. CDR3 length: 14 amino acids. Germline CDR1 is SNHLY and CDR2 is FYNNEI. For the CDR3, the DNA is TGTGCCAGCAGACGGACTAGCGGGAACAATGAGCAGTTCTTC. Translating gives CASRRTSGNNEQFF.

V usage is TRBV5-5 and J usage is TRBJ2-1, with unresolved D. The CDR3 has 13 residues. Trimming removed 2 bases from V and 8 bases from J, with 11 bases in between. Germline V gene data show CDR1 as SGHKS and CDR2 as YYEKEE (reference sequence). The CDR3 region is CASSLYDEDEQFF. The DNA of the CDR3 is TGTGCCAGCAGCTTATACGACGAGGATGAGCAGTTCTTC.

This clone appeared a single time. This sequence joins TRBV3-1 (or the pseudogene TRBV3-2) and TRBJ2-7, with 7 bases matching TRBD1. This CDR3 is built from 15 residues. V shed 1 base and J 4 bases; nucleotides not matched to a gene: 7. CDR1 and CDR2 from the germline V gene are LGHDT and YNNKEL (reference sequence). The CDR3 loop reads CASSQGEGAQYEQYF. The CDR3 nucleotides are TGTGCCAGCAGCCAAGGAGAGGGGGCCCAGTACGAGCAGTACTTC.

This chain joins TRBV6-5 and TRBJ1-1; 8 positions match TRBD1. CDR1 and CDR2 from the germline V gene are MNHEY and SVGAGI. J lost 5 bases, V lost 5 bases, and 4 bases had no gene match. The CDR3 spans 13 residues. The CDR3 DNA is TGTGCCAGCAGTCCGGACAGGGATACTGAAGCTTTCTTT. Amino acids: CASSPDRDTEAFF.